The TCR beta chain under discussion was sequenced for a study of monozygotic twins with inflammatory bowel disease. The CDR3 has 15 residues. Germline assignment: CDR1 SGDLS and CDR2 YYNGEE. During cDNA synthesis, UMIs that each contained a 6-nucleotide sample barcode were added by means of template switching. TCRalpha and TCRbeta cDNA was put through two nested PCRs of approximately 17 and 9 cycles. Reanalyzing the 5' RACE reads, TCRdb keeps one entry per CDR3 protein, without DNA. The specimen's table records some 450,000 distinct CDR3 sequences. Sequenced: blood. The chain carries TRBV9 and TRBJ2-7; the TCRdb call, TRBD1, lacks DNA for checking. The receptor's source is a human donor with ulcerative colitis or Crohn's disease, or a healthy co-twin of an affected twin (not recorded which). CDR3 loop: CASSVEGDWVYEQYF.